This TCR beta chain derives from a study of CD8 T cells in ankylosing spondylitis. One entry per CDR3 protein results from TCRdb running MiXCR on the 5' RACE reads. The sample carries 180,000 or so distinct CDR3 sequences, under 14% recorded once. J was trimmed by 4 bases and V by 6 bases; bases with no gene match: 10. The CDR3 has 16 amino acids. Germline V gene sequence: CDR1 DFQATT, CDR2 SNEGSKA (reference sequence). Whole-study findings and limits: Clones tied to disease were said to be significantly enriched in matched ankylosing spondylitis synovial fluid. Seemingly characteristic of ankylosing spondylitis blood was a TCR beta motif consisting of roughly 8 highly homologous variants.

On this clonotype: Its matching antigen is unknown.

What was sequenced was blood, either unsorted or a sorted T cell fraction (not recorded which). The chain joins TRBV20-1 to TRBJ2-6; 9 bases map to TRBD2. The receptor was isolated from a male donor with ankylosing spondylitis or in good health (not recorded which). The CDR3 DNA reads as TGCAGTGCCGTGGGCGGGGGGGCCCCCGGGGCCAACGTCCTGACTTTC. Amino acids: CSAVGGGAPGANVLTF.